The sequence of this TCR beta chain was determined in a study of shared clonotypes between healthy human individuals. Background on the study: Used for every donor were three CD4 naive, three CD4 memory, two CD8 naive and one CD8 memory plate.

In the study's own analysis: Junction-only sequences without quality scores came from ImmunoSEQ, so filtering differed. Measured with immunoSEQ multiplex PCR; TCRdb has only the in-frame clones, and not every one. V and J calls and clone size are those listed in that table; D and trimming were worked out from the DNA. Here the sample spans millions of clones, around nine tenths being singletons. Trimming removed 3 bases from V and 2 bases from J; junction bases left unmatched: 8. This CDR3 spans 16 amino acids. The germline gives CDR1 WSHSY, CDR2 SAAADI. The TCR originated in a man aged 18 to 35 in good health. The sequenced sample consisted of naive CD4+ T cells sorted from blood. Indicated subset: CD45RA+ positively selected. This chain links TRBV10-2 with TRBJ2-7, with TRBD1 identical over 9 bases. The CDR3 nucleotides are TGCGCCAGCAGTGATTCGGGGACAGGGACGACCTACGAGCAGTACTTC. Residues: CASSDSGTGTTYEQYF.